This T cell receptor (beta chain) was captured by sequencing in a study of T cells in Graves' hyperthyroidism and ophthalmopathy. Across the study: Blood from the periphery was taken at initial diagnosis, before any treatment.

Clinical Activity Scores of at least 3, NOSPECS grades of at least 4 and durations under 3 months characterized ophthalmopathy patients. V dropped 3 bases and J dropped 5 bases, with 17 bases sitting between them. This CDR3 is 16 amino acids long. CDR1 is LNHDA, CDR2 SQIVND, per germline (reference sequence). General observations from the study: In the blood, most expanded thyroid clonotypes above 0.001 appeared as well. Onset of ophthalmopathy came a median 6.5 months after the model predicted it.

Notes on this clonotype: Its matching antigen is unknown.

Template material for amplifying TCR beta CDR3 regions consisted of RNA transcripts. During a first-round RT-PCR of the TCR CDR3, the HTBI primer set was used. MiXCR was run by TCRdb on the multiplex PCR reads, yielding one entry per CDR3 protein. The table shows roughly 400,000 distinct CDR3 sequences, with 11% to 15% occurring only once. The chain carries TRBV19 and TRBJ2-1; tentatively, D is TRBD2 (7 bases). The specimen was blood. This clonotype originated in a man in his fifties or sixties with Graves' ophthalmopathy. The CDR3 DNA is TGTGCCAGTAGTATCAGGGGAGGGGGGGGGCACAATGAGCAGTTCTTC. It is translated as CASSIRGGGGHNEQFF. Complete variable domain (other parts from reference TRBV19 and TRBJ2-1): DGGITQSPKYLFRKEGQNVTLSCEQNLNHDAMYWYRQDPGQGLRLIYYSQIVNDFQKGDIAEGYSVSREKKESFPLTVTSAQKNPTAFYLCASSIRGGGGHNEQFFGPGTRLTVL.